This TCR beta chain originates from a study of T cell responses to AZD1222 COVID-19 vaccine. Study-level information: Both about-4-week and about-12-week second-dose recipients were combined.

General study findings and limits: Repertoires were sampled only after the peak T cell response. Clonal diversity may have been underestimated in mostly white British donors.

V was trimmed by 0 bases and J by 7 bases, leaving 4 bases between them. This CDR3 spans 12 amino acids. Germline CDR1 reads SGDLS; CDR2 reads YYNGEE. Concerning this clone: Its specificity is not known.

Sequenced by immunoSEQ multiplex PCR; TCRdb stores in-frame clones only, minus some. The sample has around 88,000 clones, approximately 85% seen once. The sample consisted of peripheral blood, taken on day 0 of AZD1222 vaccination. This chain links TRBV9 with TRBJ2-2; D remains ambiguous. The receptor's source is an adult in good health. DNA for the CDR3: TGTGCCAGCAGCGTAGGTCACGGGGAGCTGTTTTTT. It specifies CASSVGHGELFF. The full variable domain, in which reference TRBV9 and TRBJ2-2 provide the parts outside the CDR3, is DSGVTQTPKHLITATGQRVTLRCSPRSGDLSVYWYQQSLDQGLQFLIQYYNGEERAKGNILERFSAQQFPDLHSELNLSSLELGDSALYFCASSVGHGELFFGEGSRLTVL.